This section outlines one T cell receptor beta chain sequence together with its context. This specimen belongs to a study of blood T cell repertoires in COVID-19. Trimming removed 10 bases from V and 1 base from J, with 13 bases in between. Germline-derived CDR1 and CDR2 are LNHDA and SQIVND (reference sequence). This CDR3 has 13 amino acids. Clones were read by immunoSEQ multiplex PCR, and TCRdb kept only the in-frame ones, dropping some. The sample shows around 210,000 clones, around nine tenths of them seen only once. The chain recombines TRBV19 with TRBJ1-1, with a tentative D call TRBD1 (6 bases). Sequencing was done on a sample of peripheral blood. The receptor's source is a middle-aged man with COVID-19, enrolled during active disease. The CDR3 sequence is CATGTRGNTEAFF. CDR3 nucleotide sequence: TGTGCCACCGGGACACGCGGGAACACTGAAGCTTTCTTT.